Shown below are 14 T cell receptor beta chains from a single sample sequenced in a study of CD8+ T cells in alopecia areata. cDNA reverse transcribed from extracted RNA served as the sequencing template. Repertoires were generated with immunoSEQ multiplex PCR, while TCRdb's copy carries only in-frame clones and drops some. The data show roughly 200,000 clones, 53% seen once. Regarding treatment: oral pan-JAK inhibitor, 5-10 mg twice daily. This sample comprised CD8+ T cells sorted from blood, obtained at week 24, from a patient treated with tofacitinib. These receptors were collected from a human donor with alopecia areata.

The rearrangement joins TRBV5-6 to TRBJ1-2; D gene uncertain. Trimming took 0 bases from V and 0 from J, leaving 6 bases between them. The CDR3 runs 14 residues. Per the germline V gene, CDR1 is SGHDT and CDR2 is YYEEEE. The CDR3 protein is CASSLDGPNYGYTF. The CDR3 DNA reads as TGTGCCAGCAGCTTGGACGGTCCTAACTATGGCTACACCTTC.

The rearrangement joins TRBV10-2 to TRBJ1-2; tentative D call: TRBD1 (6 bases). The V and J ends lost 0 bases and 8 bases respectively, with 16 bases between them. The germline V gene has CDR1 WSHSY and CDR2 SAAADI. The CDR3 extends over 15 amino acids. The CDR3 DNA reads TGCGCCAGCAGTGAGTCATACAGGGCCGGTCAAGGCTACACCTTC. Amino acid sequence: CASSESYRAGQGYTF.

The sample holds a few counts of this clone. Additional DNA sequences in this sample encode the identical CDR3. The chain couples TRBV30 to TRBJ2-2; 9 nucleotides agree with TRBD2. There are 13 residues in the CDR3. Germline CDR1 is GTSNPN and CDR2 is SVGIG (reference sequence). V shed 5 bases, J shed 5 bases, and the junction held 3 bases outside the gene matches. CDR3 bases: TGTGCCTGGTCGCTAGCGGGGACCGGGGAGCTGTTTTTT. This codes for CAWSLAGTGELFF.

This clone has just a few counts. This CDR3 is CSGTSIQPDTQYF. The CDR3 nucleotides are TGCAGCGGCACTAGCATACAACCAGATACGCAGTATTTT. J is TRBJ2-3 and V is TRBV29-1, with D possibly matching TRBD2 (6 bases). The CDR3 consists of 13 residues. V was shortened by 7 bases and J by 4 bases, with 15 bases between the two germline ends. Germline lookup yields CDR1 SQVTM and CDR2 ANQGSEA.

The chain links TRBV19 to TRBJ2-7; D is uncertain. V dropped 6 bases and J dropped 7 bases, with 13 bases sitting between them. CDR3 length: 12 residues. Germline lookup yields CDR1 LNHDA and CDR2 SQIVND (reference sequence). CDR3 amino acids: CASRSLKEEQYF. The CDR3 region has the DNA TGTGCCAGTAGGTCCTTAAAGGAGGAGCAGTACTTC.

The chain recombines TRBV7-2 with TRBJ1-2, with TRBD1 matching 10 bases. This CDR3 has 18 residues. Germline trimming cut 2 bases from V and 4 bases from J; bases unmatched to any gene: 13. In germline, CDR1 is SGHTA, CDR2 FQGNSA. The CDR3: CASSLMGLSRDRGYGYTF. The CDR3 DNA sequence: TGTGCCAGCAGCTTAATGGGGTTGTCGCGGGACAGGGGCTATGGCTACACCTTC.

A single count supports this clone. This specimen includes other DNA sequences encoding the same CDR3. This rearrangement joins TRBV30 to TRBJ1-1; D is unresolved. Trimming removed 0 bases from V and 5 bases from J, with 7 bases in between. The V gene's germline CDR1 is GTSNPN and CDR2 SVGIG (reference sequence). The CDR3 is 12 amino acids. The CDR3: CAWSVGRTEAFF. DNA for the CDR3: TGTGCCTGGAGTGTAGGGAGGACTGAAGCTTTCTTT.

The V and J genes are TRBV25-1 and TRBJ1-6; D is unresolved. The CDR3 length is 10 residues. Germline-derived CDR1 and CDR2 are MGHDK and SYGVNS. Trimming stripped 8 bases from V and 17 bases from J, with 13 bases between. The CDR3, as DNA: TGTGCCAGCGGGAAACTTTTGGTCCACTTT. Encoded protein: CASGKLLVHF.

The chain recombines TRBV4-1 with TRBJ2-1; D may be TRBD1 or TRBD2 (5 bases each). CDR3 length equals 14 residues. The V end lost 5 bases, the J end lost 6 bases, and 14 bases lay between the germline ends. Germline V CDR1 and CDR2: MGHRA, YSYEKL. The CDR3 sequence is CASSYRDLGNEQFF. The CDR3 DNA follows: TGCGCCAGCAGCTACCGGGACCTAGGCAATGAGCAGTTCTTC.

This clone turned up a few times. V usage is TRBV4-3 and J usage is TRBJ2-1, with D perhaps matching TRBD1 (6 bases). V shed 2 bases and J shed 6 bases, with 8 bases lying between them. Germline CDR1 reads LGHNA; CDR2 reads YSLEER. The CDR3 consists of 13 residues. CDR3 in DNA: TGCGCCAGCAGCCAAATCAGGGGCAATGAGCAGTTCTTC. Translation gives CASSQIRGNEQFF.

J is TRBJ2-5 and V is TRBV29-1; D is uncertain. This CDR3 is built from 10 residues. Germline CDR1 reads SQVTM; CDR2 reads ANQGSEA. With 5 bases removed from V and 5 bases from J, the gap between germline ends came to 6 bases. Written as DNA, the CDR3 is TGCAGCGTTATCTGGGAGACCCAGTACTTC. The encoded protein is CSVIWETQYF. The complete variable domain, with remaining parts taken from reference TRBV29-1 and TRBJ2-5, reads SAVISQKPSRDICQRGTSLTIQCQVDSQVTMMFWYRQQPGQSLTLIATANQGSEATYESGFVIDKFPISRPNLTFSTLTVSNMSPEDSSIYLCSVIWETQYFGPGTRLLVL.

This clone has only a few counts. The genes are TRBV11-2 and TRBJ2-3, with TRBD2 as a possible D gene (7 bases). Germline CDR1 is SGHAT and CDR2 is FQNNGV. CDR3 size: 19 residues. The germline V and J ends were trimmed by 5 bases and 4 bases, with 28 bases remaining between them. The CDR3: CASSDYPRRAGAVSDTQYF. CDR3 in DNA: TGTGCCAGCAGCGACTATCCTCGTCGTGCGGGGGCCGTATCAGATACGCAGTATTTT.

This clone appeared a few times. For the CDR3, the DNA is TGCGCCAGCAGCCAAGATTACCTCGACACTGAAGCTTTCTTT. It specifies CASSQDYLDTEAFF. The chain joins TRBV4-1 to TRBJ1-1, with no clear D. Trimming took 0 bases from V and 3 from J, leaving 8 bases between them. The length of the CDR3 is 14 residues. Germline CDR1 and CDR2: MGHRA and YSYEKL.

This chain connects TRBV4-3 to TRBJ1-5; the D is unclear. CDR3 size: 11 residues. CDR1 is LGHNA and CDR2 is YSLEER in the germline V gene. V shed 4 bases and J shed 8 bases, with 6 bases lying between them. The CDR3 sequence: CASSRGEPQHF. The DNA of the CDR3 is TGCGCCAGCAGCCGAGGTGAGCCCCAGCATTTT.